Sequencing of this T cell receptor (beta chain) was carried out in a study of cytomegalovirus exposure and HLA in healthy donors. Study-wide points: Indistinguishable V segments, including TRBV6-2 and TRBV6-3, were excluded. TCR beta V- and J-gene trimming was later associated with a missense DCLRE1C variant.

The CDR3 has 18 amino acids. Donors sampled were nominally healthy, though unrecorded immune exposures were likely. Use of 60 Vbeta and 13 Jbeta primers characterized the PCR. Sequenced by immunoSEQ multiplex PCR; TCRdb stores in-frame clones only, minus some. The sample lists under 200,000 clones, approximately 77% occurring once. Turning to this clone: Antigen unknown.

The chain couples TRBV7-5 to TRBJ2-7; the table gives TRBD2 as D, unverified against the DNA. TRBV7-5 is assigned pseudogene status. The TCR comes from a male donor in good health and CMV-seronegative. The sequenced sample consisted of PBMCs. CDR3 bases: TGTGCCAGAAGCTTCGAGGGGGCTAGCGGGGGACTTACCTACGAGCAGTACTTC. Its translation is CARSFEGASGGLTYEQYF.